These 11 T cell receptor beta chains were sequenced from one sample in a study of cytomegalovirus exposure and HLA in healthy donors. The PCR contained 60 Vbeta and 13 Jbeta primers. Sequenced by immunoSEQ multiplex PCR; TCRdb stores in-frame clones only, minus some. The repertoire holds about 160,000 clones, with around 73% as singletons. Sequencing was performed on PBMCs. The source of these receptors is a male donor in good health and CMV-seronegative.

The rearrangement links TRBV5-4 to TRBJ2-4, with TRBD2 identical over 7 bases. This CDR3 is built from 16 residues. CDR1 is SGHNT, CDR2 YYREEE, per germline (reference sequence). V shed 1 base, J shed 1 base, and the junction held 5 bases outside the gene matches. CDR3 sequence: CASSLIKGGAKNIQYF. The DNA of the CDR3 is TGTGCCAGCAGCTTGATTAAGGGAGGGGCCAAAAACATTCAGTACTTC.

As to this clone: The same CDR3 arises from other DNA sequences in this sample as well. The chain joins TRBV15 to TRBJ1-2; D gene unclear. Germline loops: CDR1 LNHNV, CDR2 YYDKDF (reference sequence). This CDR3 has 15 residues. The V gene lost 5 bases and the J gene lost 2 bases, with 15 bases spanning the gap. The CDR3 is CATSGRSGANYGYTF. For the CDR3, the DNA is TGTGCCACCAGCGGACGATCGGGAGCGAACTATGGCTACACCTTC.

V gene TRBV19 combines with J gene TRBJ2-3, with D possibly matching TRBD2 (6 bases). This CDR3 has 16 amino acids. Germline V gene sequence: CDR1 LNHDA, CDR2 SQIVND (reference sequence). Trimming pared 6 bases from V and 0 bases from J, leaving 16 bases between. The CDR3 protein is CASREAGGPSTDTQYF. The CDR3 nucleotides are TGTGCCAGTAGGGAGGCAGGAGGGCCAAGCACAGATACGCAGTATTTT. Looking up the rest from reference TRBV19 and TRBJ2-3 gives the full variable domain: DGGITQSPKYLFRKEGQNVTLSCEQNLNHDAMYWYRQDPGQGLRLIYYSQIVNDFQKGDIAEGYSVSREKKESFPLTVTSAQKNPTAFYLCASREAGGPSTDTQYFGPGTRLTVL.

CDR3 sequence reads: CASSQDHSQPQHF. CDR3 bases: TGCGCCAGCAGCCAAGATCATTCTCAGCCCCAGCATTTT. This rearrangement joins TRBV4-3 to TRBJ1-5; no definite D call. The CDR3 is 13 amino acids. Looked up from germline, CDR1 is LGHNA and CDR2 is YSLEER. The V end lost 0 bases, the J end lost 6 bases, and 6 bases lay between the germline ends.

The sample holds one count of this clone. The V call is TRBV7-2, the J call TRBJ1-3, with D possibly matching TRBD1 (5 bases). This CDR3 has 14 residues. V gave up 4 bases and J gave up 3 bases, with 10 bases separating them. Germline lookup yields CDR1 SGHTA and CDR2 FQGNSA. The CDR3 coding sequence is TGTGCCAGCAGCTACGCAGGGCTTGGAAACACCATATATTTT. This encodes CASSYAGLGNTIYF.

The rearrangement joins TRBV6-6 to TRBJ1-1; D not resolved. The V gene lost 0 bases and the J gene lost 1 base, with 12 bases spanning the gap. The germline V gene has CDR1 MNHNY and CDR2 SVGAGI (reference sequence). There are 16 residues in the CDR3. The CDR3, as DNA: TGTGCCAGCAGTTACTCGATTTCCGACAAGAACACTGAAGCTTTCTTT. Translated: CASSYSISDKNTEAFF.

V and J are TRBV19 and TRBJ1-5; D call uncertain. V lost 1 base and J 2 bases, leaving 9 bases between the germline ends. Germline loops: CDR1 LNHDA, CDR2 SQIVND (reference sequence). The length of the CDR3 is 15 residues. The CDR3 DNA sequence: TGTGCCAGTAGTATAGGCCCGACTGGCAATCAGCCCCAGCATTTT. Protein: CASSIGPTGNQPQHF.

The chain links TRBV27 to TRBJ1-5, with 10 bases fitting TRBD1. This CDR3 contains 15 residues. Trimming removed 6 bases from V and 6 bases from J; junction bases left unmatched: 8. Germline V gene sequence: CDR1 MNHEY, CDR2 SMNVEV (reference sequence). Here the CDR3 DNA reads TGTGCCAGCAGGGAGACAGGGGGCCGGGGTCAGCCCCAGCATTTT. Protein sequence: CASRETGGRGQPQHF.

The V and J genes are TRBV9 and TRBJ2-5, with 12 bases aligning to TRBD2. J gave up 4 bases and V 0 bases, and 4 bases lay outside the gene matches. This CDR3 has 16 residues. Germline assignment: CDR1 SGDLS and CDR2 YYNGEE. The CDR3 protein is CASSVAPGLAGETQYF. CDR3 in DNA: TGTGCCAGCAGCGTAGCACCGGGACTAGCGGGAGAGACCCAGTACTTC.

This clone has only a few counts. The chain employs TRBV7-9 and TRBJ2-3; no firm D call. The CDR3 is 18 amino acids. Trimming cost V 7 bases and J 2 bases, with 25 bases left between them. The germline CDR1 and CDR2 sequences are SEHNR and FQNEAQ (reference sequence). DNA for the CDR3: TGTGCCAGCACCCGTGGTGCTGGGCTTTCCCTTTTCACAGATACGCAGTATTTT. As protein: CASTRGAGLSLFTDTQYF.

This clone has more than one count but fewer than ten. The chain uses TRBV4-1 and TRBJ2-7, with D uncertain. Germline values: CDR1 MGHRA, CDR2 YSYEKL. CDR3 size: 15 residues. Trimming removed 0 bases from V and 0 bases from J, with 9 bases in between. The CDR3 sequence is CASSQEVGASYEQYF. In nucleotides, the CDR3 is TGCGCCAGCAGCCAAGAAGTCGGAGCCTCCTACGAGCAGTACTTC.